This T cell receptor (beta chain) appears in the sequencing data of a study of T cell changes during pregnancy in multiple sclerosis. Libraries were prepared by immunoSEQ multiplex PCR; TCRdb keeps only in-frame clonotypes and omits some of them. Found here are tens of thousands of clones, approximately 92% of them singletons; the top ten hold about 2.3%. Germline V CDR1 and CDR2: SEHNR, FQNEAQ (reference sequence). This CDR3 is 15 amino acids long. V lost 5 bases to trimming and J lost 0 bases; unmatched junction nucleotides: 3. The source is a female donor with multiple sclerosis, enrolled in a pregnancy study. The source material was peripheral blood, sampled in the first trimester of pregnancy. V and J are TRBV7-9 and TRBJ2-3; 9 bases are shared with TRBD1. The CDR3 loop reads CASSGTGSSTDTQYF. The CDR3 bases are TGTGCCAGCAGCGGGACAGGGTCTAGCACAGATACGCAGTATTTT. Variable domain in full (rest from reference TRBV7-9 and TRBJ2-3): DTGVSQNPRHKITKRGQNVTFRCDPISEHNRLYWYRQTLGQGPEFLTYFQNEAQLEKSRLLSDRFSAERPKGSFSTLEIQRTEQGDSAMYLCASSGTGSSTDTQYFGPGTRLTVL.